A single sample gave rise to the 24 T cell receptor beta chains below, sequenced in a study of vaccination and CD4 T cells after COVID-19. Cultured CD4+ T-cell DNA underwent Oncomine TCR Beta short-read sequencing. TCRdb processed the PCR reads anew with MiXCR; each CDR3 protein has one entry. The table has about 12,000 distinct CDR3 sequences, approximately 52% seen once. The sample's treatment: approximately 11-day PBMC culture with coronavirus spike peptide pools or control peptides (ViraFEST assay). No antigen is known for these receptors. Input material: CD4+ T cells from blood, cultured in vitro. These receptor sequences come from a human donor who had recovered from COVID-19.

The sample holds a few counts of this clonotype. A read error may account for a junction end that differs from germline. The chain carries TRBV7-7 and TRBJ2-5; D unclear. CDR3 size: 14 residues. CDR1 and CDR2 (germline): SSHAT, FNYEAQ (reference sequence). The CDR3 reads CASSYGPNRETQYF. DNA for the CDR3: TGTGCTAGCAGCTACGGGCCCAACAGAGAGACCCAGTACTTC. The full variable domain, in which reference TRBV7-7 and TRBJ2-5 provide the parts outside the CDR3, is GAGVSQSPRYKVTKRGQDVTLRCDPISSHATLYWYQQALGQGPEFLTYFNYEAQPDKSGLPSDRFSAERPEGSISTLTIQRTEQRDSAMYRCASSYGPNRETQYFGPGTRLLVL.

The CDR3 nucleotides are TGTGCCAGCAGGGAGACAGGGGGGAAGAATTCACCCCTCCACTTT. It specifies CASRETGGKNSPLHF. The chain combines TRBV6-1 with TRBJ1-6; 9 bases align to TRBD1. CDR3 size: 15 residues. CDR1 is MNHNS and CDR2 is SASEGT in the germline V gene. The junction had 7 bases not matched to a gene; V was cut back by 6 bases and J by 7 bases.

The chain recombines TRBV2 with TRBJ1-2; D unclear. This CDR3 is built from 13 residues. CDR1 and CDR2 (germline): SNHLY, FYNNEI. The ends were cut back, 6 bases at V and 0 bases at J, with 8 bases in the middle. The CDR3 region is CASSPGPNYGYTF. The DNA of the CDR3 is TGTGCCAGCAGCCCGGGTCCTAACTATGGCTACACCTTC.

The DNA of the CDR3 is TGTGCCAGCAGCTTAGAGGGACAGATGAACACTGAAGCTTTCTTT. Protein product: CASSLEGQMNTEAFF. The J gene is TRBJ1-1, the V gene TRBV7-2; TRBD1 matches 7 bases. V lost 1 base and J lost 0; bases outside the gene matches: 2. There are 15 residues in the CDR3. Germline CDR1 and CDR2: SGHTA and FQGNSA.

The chain carries TRBV20-1 and TRBJ1-2; possible D gene TRBD1, 5 bases. V lost 6 bases and J 5 bases, leaving 19 bases between the germline ends. The CDR3 consists of 14 residues. Germline-derived CDR1 and CDR2 are DFQATT and SNEGSKA (reference sequence). The CDR3 DNA is TGCAGTGCCGTTATGGGGCAGGGTGGATATGGCTACACCTTC. Protein product: CSAVMGQGGYGYTF.

This clonotype was recorded a few times. V and J are TRBV6-1 and TRBJ1-1, with D possibly TRBD1 on 6 matching bases. Germline V gene data show CDR1 as MNHNS and CDR2 as SASEGT. With 6 bases removed from V and 8 bases from J, the gap between germline ends came to 13 bases. The CDR3 sequence is 12 residues long. The CDR3 DNA is TGTGCCAGCAGCCAACCCGACAGGGAAGCTTTCTTT. Protein: CASSQPDREAFF.

This clonotype was picked up a small number of times. The J gene is TRBJ2-2, the V gene TRBV2, with 11 bases fitting TRBD2. Germline loops: CDR1 SNHLY, CDR2 FYNNEI. The CDR3 extends over 16 amino acids. V gave up 8 bases and J gave up 4 bases; unmatched junction bases: 9. The CDR3: CASGSMGLAVTGELFF. The CDR3 nucleotides read TGTGCCAGCGGAAGTATGGGACTAGCGGTCACCGGGGAGCTGTTTTTT.

This chain links TRBV6-1 with TRBJ2-2, with D unresolved. CDR1 MNHNS and CDR2 SASEGT come from the germline V gene. The ends were cut back, 5 bases at V and 0 bases at J, with 16 bases in the middle. There are 17 residues in the CDR3. Here the CDR3 DNA reads TGTGCCAGCAGTCCACGTCTCGCGGCAGCGAACACCGGGGAGCTGTTTTTT. Its translation is CASSPRLAAANTGELFF.

The chain carries TRBV10-3 and TRBJ2-3; the D gene is possibly TRBD2 (6 bases). The CDR3 is 12 residues long. V was cut by 3 bases and J by 5 bases, with 6 bases left in between. Germline CDR1 and CDR2: ENHRY and SYGVKD. This chain's CDR3 is CAISDGGDTQYF. Here the CDR3 DNA reads TGTGCCATCAGTGACGGGGGAGATACGCAGTATTTT.

This chain links TRBV27 with TRBJ1-1; D is unresolved. Between the trimmed V and J ends, which lost 9 bases and 1 base, there was a span of 12 bases. The CDR3 loop spans 13 amino acids. CDR1 is MNHEY and CDR2 is SMNVEV in the germline V gene (reference sequence). CDR3 bases: TGTGCCAGTAAACAGTGGGGGAACACTGAAGCTTTCTTT. Its translation: CASKQWGNTEAFF.

This chain joins TRBV6-1 and TRBJ1-1, with D uncertain. Trimming stripped 5 bases from V and 11 bases from J, with 12 bases between. CDR3 length equals 11 residues. Germline CDR1 reads MNHNS; CDR2 reads SASEGT. CDR3 bases: TGTGCCAGCAGTACCCCGGTGATGGCTTTCTTT. Amino acids: CASSTPVMAFF.

The gene calls are TRBV7-2 and TRBJ2-7; D might be TRBD2 (6 bases). Germline V gene lookup returns CDR1 SGHTA and CDR2 FQGNSA. The length of the CDR3 is 17 residues. V lost 1 base and J lost 0, with 16 bases in between. The chain's CDR3 is CASSLVAGGWGSYEQYF. The CDR3 DNA reads as TGTGCCAGCAGCTTAGTGGCCGGGGGATGGGGCTCCTACGAGCAGTACTTC.

V gene TRBV2 combines with J gene TRBJ1-1, with D possibly TRBD1 on 5 matching bases. V dropped 7 bases and J dropped 2 bases, with 11 bases sitting between them. CDR1 SNHLY and CDR2 FYNNEI come from the germline V gene. The CDR3 extends over 13 amino acids. The CDR3 region has the DNA TGTGCCAGCACCGCCCAGGGAAACACTGAAGCTTTCTTT. This sequence encodes CASTAQGNTEAFF.

The rearrangement uses TRBV19 and TRBJ2-1; possible D gene TRBD2, 7 bases. CDR3 size: 14 residues. Trimming removed 11 bases from V and 3 bases from J, with 17 bases in between. In germline, CDR1 is LNHDA, CDR2 SQIVND (reference sequence). CDR3 DNA: TGTGCCTGCCGGGGGGCGGGGAGCTACAATGAGCAGTTCTTC. The encoded protein is CACRGAGSYNEQFF.

The rearrangement links TRBV12-2 to TRBJ1-1; the table names TRBD1, a call not compared with the DNA. TRBV12-2 is a pseudogene. This CDR3 contains 16 residues. The DNA of the CDR3 is TGTGCAAGTCGCTTAGAGAAAAGCAGGGTAAGGACTGAAGCTTTCTTT. Protein product: CASRLEKSRVRTEAFF.

The chain uses TRBV7-2 and TRBJ2-7; 10 nucleotides match TRBD2. Germline V gene data show CDR1 as SGHTA and CDR2 as FQGNSA. The V gene end was trimmed by 2 bases and the J gene end by 0 bases; junction bases not matched to a gene: 7. This CDR3 is 17 amino acids long. CDR3 sequence (DNA): TGTGCCAGCAGCTTAAAAGCGGGGGGGCCGAGCTCCTACGAGCAGTACTTC. Translation: CASSLKAGGPSSYEQYF.

V and J are TRBV9 and TRBJ2-7; weak D call: TRBD2 (5 bases). The CDR3 covers 14 residues. Germline V CDR1 and CDR2: SGDLS, YYNGEE. V lost 4 bases and J lost 3, with 14 bases in between. CDR3 in amino acids: CASSPSPEGYEQYF. CDR3 coding DNA: TGTGCCAGCAGCCCAAGTCCCGAGGGCTACGAGCAGTACTTC.

This chain joins TRBV30 and TRBJ2-5; TRBD2 agrees at 9 bases. The CDR3 is 16 amino acids. J gave up 5 bases and V 3 bases, and 13 bases lay outside the gene matches. The V gene's germline CDR1 is GTSNPN and CDR2 SVGIG (reference sequence). The CDR3: CAWSPFGGGAGETQYF. In nucleotides, the CDR3 is TGTGCCTGGAGCCCCTTTGGCGGGGGGGCCGGGGAGACCCAGTACTTC.

This clonotype was seen only a few times. This rearrangement joins TRBV10-3 to TRBJ2-3; possible D gene TRBD2, 6 bases. V was clipped by 7 bases and J by 3 bases, with 23 bases between them. The length of the CDR3 is 17 residues. CDR1 and CDR2 (germline): ENHRY, SYGVKD. The CDR3 region has the DNA TGTGCCATCAATTCAGGAGGGACCGTTAAGTCGACAGATACGCAGTATTTT. Its protein is CAINSGGTVKSTDTQYF.

The V gene is TRBV19, the J gene TRBJ1-2; D is perhaps TRBD1 (6 bases). V was pared by 0 bases and J by 8 bases, with 10 bases between. The germline V gene has CDR1 LNHDA and CDR2 SQIVND (reference sequence). The CDR3 totals 13 residues. For the CDR3, the DNA is TGTGCCAGTAGTATAGAAGGGGGGGAGGGCTACACCTTC. Translation gives CASSIEGGEGYTF.

There are a few counts of this clonotype. The V call is TRBV19, the J call TRBJ1-2, with no clear D. The CDR3 contains 13 residues. Germline CDR1 is LNHDA and CDR2 is SQIVND (reference sequence). Trimming took 5 bases from V and 8 from J, leaving 15 bases between them. CDR3 DNA sequence: TGTGCCAGTAGTTTACAGCCATTGGGGGGCTACACCTTC. This sequence encodes CASSLQPLGGYTF.

The rearrangement links TRBV19 to TRBJ2-2; perhaps D is TRBD1 or TRBD2 (5 bases each). The CDR3 length is 15 residues. V lost 1 base and J 3 bases, leaving 9 bases between the germline ends. CDR1 is LNHDA, CDR2 SQIVND, per germline (reference sequence). The CDR3 nucleotides read TGTGCCAGTAGTATAGCCGGGACGGACACCGGGGAGCTGTTTTTT. Translated, it gives CASSIAGTDTGELFF.

The chain is built from TRBV20-1 and TRBJ1-5; 9 bases fit TRBD1. After removal of 5 bases from V and 4 bases from J, the junction contained 6 bases not matched to a gene. Germline V CDR1 and CDR2: DFQATT, SNEGSKA (reference sequence). The CDR3 length is 14 residues. For the CDR3, the DNA is TGCAGTGCTGGCCGGGACAGGGATAATCAGCCCCAGCATTTT. Translating it yields CSAGRDRDNQPQHF.

This clonotype was seen a handful of times. The chain's CDR3 is CASSLDRVDTEPQHF. The CDR3 DNA sequence: TGTGCCAGCAGCTTAGACAGGGTGGATACGGAGCCCCAGCATTTT. The V gene is TRBV7-9, the J gene TRBJ1-5; TRBD1 is a possible D gene (6 bases). This CDR3 is built from 15 residues. Deletions cut 1 base from V and 8 bases from J, with 15 bases between. Germline V gene lookup returns CDR1 SEHNR and CDR2 FQNEAQ (reference sequence). Based on the CDR3 plus reference TRBV7-9 and TRBJ1-5, the full variable domain is DTGVSQNPRHKITKRGQNVTFRCDPISEHNRLYWYRQTLGQGPEFLTYFQNEAQLEKSRLLSDRFSAERPKGSFSTLEIQRTEQGDSAMYLCASSLDRVDTEPQHFGDGTRLSIL.